Each of the 31 T cell receptor beta chains below was sequenced from the same sample in a study of blood T cell repertoires in COVID-19. Clones were sequenced by immunoSEQ multiplex PCR, and TCRdb holds only the in-frame ones, with some missing. The sample shows 130,000 to 150,000 clones, about 83% of them seen only once. Material: PBMCs or T cells enriched from blood (not recorded which). The source is a woman in her 50s who had been exposed to COVID-19.

This clone was detected only once. The chain couples TRBV10-3 to TRBJ1-2; possible D gene TRBD1, 5 bases. V was pared by 2 bases and J by 4 bases, with 14 bases between. In germline, CDR1 is ENHRY, CDR2 SYGVKD. The CDR3 totals 15 residues. The CDR3 sequence is CAISETAGRGYGYTF. Written as DNA, the CDR3 is TGTGCCATCAGTGAGACAGCAGGGAGGGGCTATGGCTACACCTTC.

The chain links TRBV4-1 to TRBJ2-7; 10 positions agree with TRBD1. The CDR3 extends over 16 amino acids. The ends lost 3 bases at V and 2 bases at J; junction bases unmatched: 7. Germline assignment: CDR1 MGHRA and CDR2 YSYEKL. The CDR3 here is CASSHPGTGATYEQYF. The CDR3 nucleotides read TGCGCCAGCAGCCACCCAGGGACAGGGGCTACCTACGAGCAGTACTTC.

The rearrangement uses TRBV19 and TRBJ1-1; perhaps TRBD1 as D (5 bases). The CDR3 is made up of 14 amino acids. Germline loops: CDR1 LNHDA, CDR2 SQIVND (reference sequence). V was cut by 6 bases and J by 0 bases, with 11 bases left in between. As DNA, the CDR3 is TGTGCCAGTAGCTTTGGACATATGAACACTGAAGCTTTCTTT. Translating gives CASSFGHMNTEAFF.

V gene TRBV7-2 combines with J gene TRBJ2-7, with 10 bases lining up with TRBD2. The CDR3 spans 14 residues. The germline gives CDR1 SGHTA, CDR2 FQGNSA. The V segment lost 5 bases and the J segment 8 bases; nucleotides outside the gene matches: 9. This CDR3 is CASSLWLAGAQQYF. The CDR3 bases are TGTGCCAGCAGCCTTTGGCTAGCGGGAGCCCAGCAGTACTTC.

The gene calls are TRBV5-6 and TRBJ2-7; 11 nucleotides match TRBD2. The length of the CDR3 is 19 residues. The V gene end was trimmed by 0 bases and the J gene end by 0 bases; junction bases not matched to a gene: 11. In germline, CDR1 is SGHDT, CDR2 YYEEEE. DNA for the CDR3: TGTGCCAGCAGCTTGGGGGGGACTAGCGGTGGACCGCTCTCCTACGAGCAGTACTTC. As protein: CASSLGGTSGGPLSYEQYF.

The V call is TRBV5-4, the J call TRBJ2-1; 9 bases align to TRBD2. The CDR3 spans 16 residues. Germline V gene sequence: CDR1 SGHNT, CDR2 YYREEE (reference sequence). With 0 bases clipped from V and 7 bases from J, the junction kept 8 bases outside the gene matches. The CDR3 loop reads CASSLGGAGGRNEQFF. CDR3 nucleotides: TGTGCCAGCAGCTTGGGTGGAGCGGGGGGCAGGAATGAGCAGTTCTTC.

CDR3 DNA sequence: TGTGCCAGCAGTTTTATTGGTGGGCGGAGGGACTATGGCTACACCTTC. Residues: CASSFIGGRRDYGYTF. The chain employs TRBV27 and TRBJ1-2; no firm D call. Trimming took off 3 bases at V and 3 bases at J, with 17 bases between the two ends. CDR1 and CDR2 from the germline V gene are MNHEY and SMNVEV (reference sequence). The CDR3 extends over 16 amino acids.

This sequence joins TRBV4-3 and TRBJ1-5; no clear D. The CDR3 covers 13 residues. The ends were cut back, 4 bases at V and 10 bases at J, with 14 bases in the middle. The germline gives CDR1 LGHNA, CDR2 YSLEER. CDR3 residues: CASSLGAFEPQHF. The CDR3 bases are TGCGCCAGCAGCCTGGGAGCCTTTGAACCCCAGCATTTT.

This chain joins TRBV6-5 and TRBJ1-2; D uncertain. CDR1 MNHEY and CDR2 SVGAGI come from the germline V gene. The CDR3 runs 13 residues. Trimming cost V 3 bases and J 5 bases, with 10 bases left between them. The CDR3: CASSYQARYGYTF. CDR3 in DNA: TGTGCCAGCAGTTATCAGGCCCGATATGGCTACACCTTC.

The chain combines TRBV7-2 with TRBJ1-1; D is ambiguous. CDR1 is SGHTA, CDR2 FQGNSA, per germline. This CDR3 has 13 amino acids. V was pared by 5 bases and J by 1 base, with 8 bases between. The DNA for the CDR3 is TGTGCCAGCAGCGGGCTTGGGAACACTGAAGCTTTCTTT. Its protein is CASSGLGNTEAFF. Variable domain in full (rest from reference TRBV7-2 and TRBJ1-1): GAGVSQSPSNKVTEKGKDVELRCDPISGHTALYWYRQSLGQGLEFLIYFQGNSAPDKSGLPSDRFSAERTGGSVSTLTIQRTQQEDSAVYLCASSGLGNTEAFFGQGTRLTVV.

The chain recombines TRBV5-1 with TRBJ1-1, with TRBD1 identical over 7 bases. The germline V gene encodes CDR1 SGHRS and CDR2 YFSETQ. The CDR3 sequence is 15 residues long. The V and J ends lost 0 bases and 1 base, in that order; junction bases with no gene match: 3. The CDR3 bases are TGCGCCAGCAGCTTGGGGGGGACAGCGAACACTGAAGCTTTCTTT. Its translation: CASSLGGTANTEAFF.

The chain recombines TRBV5-8 with TRBJ2-4; D unclear. V was clipped by 0 bases and J by 0 bases, with 4 bases between them. CDR3 length equals 14 residues. The V gene's germline CDR1 is SGHTS and CDR2 YDEGEE. CDR3 bases: TGTGCCAGCAGCTTGGTTATAGCCAAAAACATTCAGTACTTC. It translates to CASSLVIAKNIQYF.

The chain is built from TRBV27 and TRBJ1-4, with no clear D. The germline CDR1 and CDR2 sequences are MNHEY and SMNVEV (reference sequence). This CDR3 spans 14 amino acids. V lost 6 bases to trimming and J lost 10 bases, with 18 bases between them. In nucleotides, the CDR3 is TGTGCCAGCAGCCCCACCCCAAGTGGCGGAAAACTGTTTTTT. Encoded protein: CASSPTPSGGKLFF.

The chain combines TRBV13 with TRBJ2-3; 9 bases match TRBD2. There are 20 residues in the CDR3. The J segment lost 1 base and the V segment lost 5 bases, leaving 19 bases of the junction unmatched. Germline V CDR1 and CDR2: PRHDT, FYEKMQ (reference sequence). CDR3 residues: CASSAASGDTSFPRTDTQYF. The CDR3 nucleotides read TGTGCCAGCAGCGCGGCTAGCGGGGACACCTCCTTCCCCCGCACAGATACGCAGTATTTT.

The chain combines TRBV9 with TRBJ2-1, with 7 positions matching TRBD1. The CDR3 covers 16 residues. J lost 0 bases, V lost 3 bases, and 6 bases had no gene match. The germline V gene encodes CDR1 SGDLS and CDR2 YYNGEE. The chain's CDR3 is CASSEGAGSSYNEQFF. CDR3 bases: TGTGCCAGCAGCGAGGGGGCAGGGAGCTCCTACAATGAGCAGTTCTTC.

The CDR3 spells CASTGQKSSYNSPLHF. As DNA, the CDR3 is TGTGCCAGTACCGGACAGAAGAGCTCCTATAATTCACCCCTCCACTTT. This rearrangement joins TRBV19 to TRBJ1-6, with D tentatively TRBD1 (6 bases). CDR1 is LNHDA and CDR2 is SQIVND in the germline V gene (reference sequence). The CDR3 runs 16 residues. V lost 7 bases to trimming and J lost 0 bases, with 13 bases between them.

This clone was seen just once. The chain employs TRBV29-1 and TRBJ1-1, with D tentatively TRBD1 (5 bases). V lost 6 bases, J lost 0 bases, and 11 bases lay in between. Germline-derived CDR1 and CDR2 are SQVTM and ANQGSEA. CDR3 length: 13 amino acids. The CDR3: CSVSTALNTEAFF. The CDR3 nucleotides are TGCAGCGTCTCGACAGCTTTGAACACTGAAGCTTTCTTT.

The V call is TRBV4-1, the J call TRBJ2-7, with 9 positions matching TRBD2. The V segment lost 4 bases and the J segment 2 bases; nucleotides outside the gene matches: 6. This CDR3 contains 15 residues. Per germline, CDR1 MGHRA and CDR2 YSYEKL. The CDR3: CASSRLTSGAYEQYF. In DNA form, the CDR3 reads TGCGCCAGCAGCCGCCTGACTAGCGGAGCCTACGAGCAGTACTTC.

This chain links TRBV11-2 with TRBJ2-3; tentatively, D is TRBD2 (5 bases). Per the germline V gene, CDR1 is SGHAT and CDR2 is FQNNGV. V was trimmed by 1 base and J by 0 bases, leaving 5 bases between them. The CDR3 is 14 amino acids. The CDR3 DNA is TGTGCCAGCAGCTTAGGGACTAGCACAGATACGCAGTATTTT. It specifies CASSLGTSTDTQYF. Variable domain in full (rest from reference TRBV11-2 and TRBJ2-3): EAGVAQSPRYKIIEKRQSVAFWCNPISGHATLYWYQQILGQGPKLLIQFQNNGVVDDSQLPKDRFSAERLKGVDSTLKIQPAKLEDSAVYLCASSLGTSTDTQYFGPGTRLTVL.

This sequence joins TRBV11-2 and TRBJ1-1; 11 positions agree with TRBD1. V shed 3 bases, J shed 1 base, and the junction held 4 bases outside the gene matches. The CDR3 covers 16 residues. From germline, CDR1 is SGHAT and CDR2 FQNNGV. The CDR3 loop is CASSLDRGRWNTEAFF. CDR3 nucleotides: TGTGCCAGCAGCTTGGACAGGGGGCGATGGAACACTGAAGCTTTCTTT.

The chain recombines TRBV7-2 with TRBJ2-3; weak D call: TRBD2 (6 bases). Trimming took 1 base from V and 2 from J, leaving 10 bases between them. This CDR3 contains 15 residues. From germline, CDR1 is SGHTA and CDR2 FQGNSA. The CDR3 is CASSLDGGYTDTQYF. CDR3 coding DNA: TGTGCCAGCAGCTTAGACGGGGGTTACACAGATACGCAGTATTTT.

This chain joins TRBV3-1 (or the pseudogene TRBV3-2) and TRBJ2-2; no definite D call. The V gene's germline CDR1 is LGHDT and CDR2 YNNKEL (reference sequence). This CDR3 spans 14 amino acids. V was pared by 2 bases and J by 1 base, with 5 bases between. CDR3 nucleotides: TGTGCCAGCAGCCAATTAAAGAACACCGGGGAGCTGTTTTTT. Translated: CASSQLKNTGELFF.

V and J are TRBV7-9 and TRBJ2-7; 9 bases are shared with TRBD1. V lost 2 bases to trimming and J lost 5 bases; unmatched junction nucleotides: 4. Looked up from germline, CDR1 is SEHNR and CDR2 is FQNEAQ (reference sequence). There are 14 residues in the CDR3. The CDR3 is CASSLRDRVDEQYF. The CDR3 DNA sequence: TGTGCCAGCAGCTTACGGGACAGGGTGGACGAGCAGTACTTC.

V usage is TRBV15 and J usage is TRBJ2-1; D ambiguous. CDR1 is LNHNV and CDR2 is YYDKDF in the germline V gene (reference sequence). The V gene lost 3 bases and the J gene lost 4 bases, with 10 bases spanning the gap. This CDR3 is 14 amino acids long. CDR3 protein: CATSRSTDYNEQFF. CDR3 coding DNA: TGTGCCACCAGCAGGTCCACAGATTACAATGAGCAGTTCTTC.

This clone was recorded once. The chain recombines TRBV20-1 with TRBJ2-4, with D tentatively TRBD1 (6 bases). Trimming left V 3 bases short and J 2 bases short, with 14 bases between. The CDR3 sequence is 15 residues long. Germline-derived CDR1 and CDR2 are DFQATT and SNEGSKA (reference sequence). The CDR3 DNA is TGCAGTGCTAGTGAGCAGGGGCGGTCCAAAAACATTCAGTACTTC. It codes for CSASEQGRSKNIQYF.

This chain uses TRBV6-2 or TRBV6-3 with TRBJ2-7; 8 bases match TRBD1. This CDR3 comprises 16 residues. CDR1 MNHEY and CDR2 SVGEGT come from the germline V gene. Losses at the gene ends were 6 bases for V and 6 bases for J; bases not matched to a gene: 16. CDR3 sequence: CASSRRQGRILGEQYF. DNA for the CDR3: TGTGCCAGCAGCCGCCGACAGGGGAGGATTTTGGGCGAGCAGTACTTC.

This chain uses TRBV4-2 with TRBJ2-6, with D tentatively TRBD2 (6 bases). This CDR3 is 15 amino acids long. Germline assignment: CDR1 LGHNA and CDR2 YNFKEQ. The V and J ends lost 4 bases and 4 bases respectively, with 11 bases between them. Here the CDR3 reads CASSPRETGANVLTF. The CDR3 DNA is TGTGCCAGCAGCCCCCGGGAGACGGGGGCCAACGTCCTGACTTTC.

The chain couples TRBV19 to TRBJ1-1; a possible D gene is TRBD1 (6 bases). Trimming pared 7 bases from V and 1 base from J, leaving 16 bases between. Germline-derived CDR1 and CDR2 are LNHDA and SQIVND (reference sequence). CDR3 length: 15 residues. The CDR3 loop reads CASTLQGGSNTEAFF. For the CDR3, the DNA is TGTGCCAGTACCCTCCAAGGGGGTTCGAACACTGAAGCTTTCTTT.

The chain carries TRBV6-2 or TRBV6-3 and TRBJ2-1, with D tentatively TRBD2 (6 bases). The CDR3 is 17 amino acids. Germline CDR1 reads MNHEY; CDR2 reads SVGEGT. V lost 5 bases and J lost 0, with 17 bases in between. The DNA of the CDR3 is TGTGCCAGCAGTCAACATTTGGCGGGACCCTCCTACAATGAGCAGTTCTTC. Translated, it gives CASSQHLAGPSYNEQFF.

This clone was seen more than once but under ten times. V is TRBV10-3 and J is TRBJ1-3; no clear D gene. This CDR3 has 15 residues. The germline CDR1 and CDR2 sequences are ENHRY and SYGVKD. The germline V and J ends were trimmed by 10 bases and 0 bases, with 16 bases remaining between them. CDR3: CASPEAISSGNTIYF. The CDR3 DNA sequence: TGTGCCAGCCCCGAGGCAATATCCTCTGGAAACACCATATATTTT.

The chain links TRBV5-4 to TRBJ2-1, with D perhaps matching TRBD2 (6 bases). V was clipped by 4 bases and J by 0 bases, with 17 bases between them. Germline CDR1 is SGHNT and CDR2 is YYREEE (reference sequence). CDR3 length: 17 amino acids. The CDR3: CASSPLGGGSSYNEQFF. DNA of the CDR3: TGTGCCAGCAGCCCCCTAGGTGGGGGGAGCTCCTACAATGAGCAGTTCTTC.